These 5 T cell receptor beta chains came from one sample sequenced in a study of regulatory dendritic cells for organ transplantation. Sorted T cells were CFSE-labeled and cultured approximately five days with allogeneic regulatory or mature dendritic cells at 1:10. No cognate antigen is known for these TCRs. This table comes from immunoSEQ multiplex PCR, and its TCRdb copy is limited to in-frame clones, with some not included. The sample has around 13,000 clones; roughly three quarters are singletons. The sample taken for sequencing was naive CD8+ T cells from blood cultured with regulatory dendritic cells. Sample subset: CD45RA+ naive T cells. Receptors originate from a human donor in good health.

This rearrangement joins TRBV7-3 to TRBJ2-3, with D maybe TRBD2 (6 bases). The germline V and J ends were trimmed by 2 bases and 6 bases, with 9 bases remaining between them. Germline assignment: CDR1 SGHTA and CDR2 FQGTGA. The CDR3 contains 13 residues. The CDR3, as DNA: TGTGCCAGCAGCTTAGGGGGGATGGATACGCAGTATTTT. It is translated as CASSLGGMDTQYF.

This chain uses TRBV19 with TRBJ2-5; possible D gene TRBD2, 6 bases. Trimming cost V 4 bases and J 5 bases, with 14 bases left between them. The CDR3 runs 14 residues. In germline, CDR1 is LNHDA, CDR2 SQIVND (reference sequence). CDR3 residues: CASSNWDSGETQYF. Here the CDR3 DNA reads TGTGCCAGTAGTAACTGGGACTCTGGGGAGACCCAGTACTTC.

The chain joins TRBV2 to TRBJ2-7; 12 bases agree with TRBD1. CDR1 and CDR2 from the germline V gene are SNHLY and FYNNEI. With 0 bases clipped from V and 6 bases from J, the junction kept 0 bases outside the gene matches. The CDR3 spans 14 residues. In DNA form, the CDR3 reads TGTGCCAGCAGTGAAGCGGGACAGGGGGCCGAGCAGTACTTC. Amino acids: CASSEAGQGAEQYF.

This clone appeared a single time. The gene calls are TRBV4-2 and TRBJ2-5; the match to TRBD2 covers 14 bases. Germline CDR1 is LGHNA and CDR2 is YNFKEQ. V lost 1 base to trimming and J lost 4 bases; unmatched junction nucleotides: 2. CDR3 length equals 16 residues. CDR3 in amino acids: CASSQGLAGGGETQYF. The CDR3 coding sequence is TGTGCCAGCAGCCAAGGACTAGCGGGGGGGGGAGAGACCCAGTACTTC.

This chain connects TRBV7-9 to TRBJ2-2; 9 bases are shared with TRBD2. The ends lost 0 bases at V and 7 bases at J; junction bases unmatched: 9. The CDR3 runs to 17 residues. Germline V gene data show CDR1 as SEHNR and CDR2 as FQNEAQ (reference sequence). CDR3 DNA sequence: TGTGCCAGCAGCTTAGCTCATAGCGGGGGACGTTTCGGGGAGCTGTTTTTT. Amino acids: CASSLAHSGGRFGELFF.